These 32 T cell receptor beta chains share one sample of origin, sequenced in a study of T cell responses to AZD1222 COVID-19 vaccine. Here immunoSEQ multiplex PCR was the method, and the copy in TCRdb shows in-frame clones only, minus some. The sample lists under 150,000 clones, 92% occurring once. This specimen consisted of peripheral blood, obtained 28 days after the second AZD1222 dose. These receptors all stem from an adult who received the AZD1222 COVID-19 vaccine.

The CDR3 coding sequence is TGTGCCAGTAGCCCCGGGAGAAGGACTGAAGCTTTCTTT. The encoded protein is CASSPGRRTEAFF. This chain joins TRBV19 and TRBJ1-1; D gene uncertain. The CDR3 has 13 amino acids. From germline, CDR1 is LNHDA and CDR2 SQIVND (reference sequence). The V end lost 6 bases, the J end lost 5 bases, and 13 bases lay between the germline ends.

The chain is built from TRBV7-3 and TRBJ2-1; maybe TRBD1 (5 bases). The CDR3 covers 15 residues. Germline lookup yields CDR1 SGHTA and CDR2 FQGTGA. V gave up 2 bases and J gave up 4 bases, with 12 bases separating them. CDR3 protein: CASSLQETAYNEQFF. CDR3 DNA: TGTGCCAGCAGCTTACAGGAGACAGCTTACAATGAGCAGTTCTTC.

The V gene is TRBV25-1, the J gene TRBJ1-1; a possible D gene is TRBD1 (5 bases). V shed 1 base and J shed 9 bases, with 15 bases lying between them. Germline-derived CDR1 and CDR2 are MGHDK and SYGVNS. The CDR3 sequence is 14 residues long. This CDR3 reads CASSEFFVGGKAFF. The CDR3 DNA reads TGTGCCAGCAGTGAATTCTTCGTTGGGGGTAAAGCTTTCTTT.

In its sample, this clone was seen once. This chain connects TRBV6-6 to TRBJ2-2; 9 nucleotides line up with TRBD1. With V trimmed by 6 bases and J by 7 bases, 9 bases remained unmatched. Germline-derived CDR1 and CDR2 are MNHNY and SVGAGI (reference sequence). The CDR3 spans 15 residues. CDR3 DNA: TGTGCCAGCAGGGGTACAGGGGGCGCGGACGGGGAGCTGTTTTTT. Amino acids: CASRGTGGADGELFF.

This chain links TRBV7-9 with TRBJ1-2; no reliable D call. Per the germline V gene, CDR1 is SEHNR and CDR2 is FQNEAQ (reference sequence). V was shortened by 7 bases and J by 6 bases, with 9 bases between the two germline ends. This CDR3 has 11 amino acids. The CDR3 protein is CASTDDHGYTF. CDR3 bases: TGTGCCAGCACCGACGACCATGGCTACACCTTC.

The chain has TRBV7-9 and TRBJ2-7; maybe TRBD1 (6 bases). Germline CDR1 is SEHNR and CDR2 is FQNEAQ (reference sequence). CDR3 length: 19 residues. Trimming shortened V by 5 bases and J by 0 bases, and 26 bases separated the two germline ends. CDR3 DNA sequence: TGTGCCAGCAGCCCGACCGAGACAGGTACGACCTATAGCTCCTACGAGCAGTACTTC. Its protein product is CASSPTETGTTYSSYEQYF.

This rearrangement joins TRBV28 to TRBJ1-1; 9 bases line up with TRBD1. This CDR3 has 13 amino acids. Losses at the gene ends were 8 bases for V and 2 bases for J; bases not matched to a gene: 3. CDR1 MDHEN and CDR2 SYDVKM come from the germline V gene. CDR3 loop: CASGTGGNTEAFF. CDR3 DNA sequence: TGTGCCAGCGGTACAGGGGGCAACACTGAAGCTTTCTTT.

V is TRBV7-2 and J is TRBJ2-7; a possible D gene is TRBD1 (5 bases). The V end was cut by 4 bases, the J end by 0 bases, with 16 bases between. This CDR3 is built from 16 residues. From germline, CDR1 is SGHTA and CDR2 FQGNSA. CDR3 in amino acids: CASSSPTRENSYEQYF. CDR3 nucleotides: TGTGCCAGCAGCTCACCAACCAGGGAAAACTCCTACGAGCAGTACTTC.

In its sample, this clone was seen once. The J gene is TRBJ1-2, the V gene TRBV10-2; 8 bases line up with TRBD1. Germline values: CDR1 WSHSY, CDR2 SAAADI. The V gene end was trimmed by 1 base and the J gene end by 4 bases; junction bases not matched to a gene: 5. This CDR3 has 15 residues. Here the CDR3 reads CASSEFLGQVYGYTF. CDR3 DNA sequence: TGCGCCAGCAGTGAGTTTCTGGGACAGGTCTATGGCTACACCTTC.

CDR3 region: CASSLWTGATNEKLFF. The CDR3 DNA reads as TGTGCCAGCAGTTTATGGACGGGGGCAACTAATGAAAAACTGTTTTTT. The rearrangement links TRBV28 to TRBJ1-4; D may be TRBD1 (5 bases). V lost 0 bases, J lost 0 bases, and 8 bases lay in between. Germline V gene data show CDR1 as MDHEN and CDR2 as SYDVKM. The CDR3 contains 16 residues.

V gene TRBV25-1 combines with J gene TRBJ1-4; D might be TRBD1 (5 bases). From germline, CDR1 is MGHDK and CDR2 SYGVNS. This CDR3 contains 17 residues. V was clipped by 0 bases and J by 4 bases, with 15 bases between them. This CDR3 is CASSEYGATPSNEKLFF. The CDR3 DNA reads as TGTGCCAGCAGTGAATATGGGGCCACGCCGAGTAATGAAAAACTGTTTTTT.

V is TRBV7-2 and J is TRBJ2-7; 9 positions match TRBD1. Unmatched junction bases numbered 6, after V lost 5 bases and J lost 7 bases. Germline-derived CDR1 and CDR2 are SGHTA and FQGNSA. The CDR3 length is 13 residues. This CDR3 reads CASSHGQGLEQYV. The DNA for the CDR3 is TGTGCCAGCAGCCATGGACAGGGGCTTGAGCAGTACGTC.

The CDR3 DNA reads as TGTGCCAGCAGCTTGTCCGGGGTTCCCGGGGAGCTGTTTTTT. Its protein product is CASSLSGVPGELFF. V and J are TRBV7-3 and TRBJ2-2; D is possibly TRBD2 (5 bases). V gave up 3 bases and J gave up 6 bases, with 11 bases separating them. Germline V gene sequence: CDR1 SGHTA, CDR2 FQGTGA. CDR3 size: 14 residues.

This chain joins TRBV3-1 (or the pseudogene TRBV3-2) and TRBJ1-4; D is perhaps TRBD1 (5 bases). CDR1 and CDR2 (germline): LGHDT, YNNKEL (reference sequence). This CDR3 comprises 14 residues. V shed 4 bases and J shed 4 bases, with 10 bases lying between them. CDR3 sequence reads: CASSPRGVNEKLFF. CDR3 DNA: TGTGCCAGCAGCCCCCGGGGGGTTAATGAAAAACTGTTTTTT.

This clone was picked up one time. The V and J genes are TRBV7-9 and TRBJ1-2, with 12 bases matching TRBD1. CDR3 length: 17 amino acids. J lost 3 bases, V lost 5 bases, and 10 bases had no gene match. Per the germline V gene, CDR1 is SEHNR and CDR2 is FQNEAQ (reference sequence). CDR3 residues: CASSDRPGQGADYGYTF. For the CDR3, the DNA is TGTGCCAGCAGCGACAGACCGGGACAGGGGGCCGACTATGGCTACACCTTC.

For the CDR3, the DNA is TGTGCCAGCAGCCCCGGAGGGACAGGGTTTGGAGTGGAAGCTTTCTTT. Translation: CASSPGGTGFGVEAFF. This rearrangement joins TRBV3-1 (or the pseudogene TRBV3-2) to TRBJ1-1; 9 bases map to TRBD1. The length of the CDR3 is 16 residues. Germline CDR1 LGHDT, CDR2 YNNKEL (reference sequence). With V trimmed by 4 bases and J by 8 bases, 14 bases remained unmatched.

This chain links TRBV6-6 with TRBJ1-2; D is uncertain. Germline CDR1 reads MNHNY; CDR2 reads SVGAGI (reference sequence). V shed 10 bases and J shed 3 bases, with 18 bases lying between them. The CDR3 is made up of 14 amino acids. The CDR3, as DNA: TGTGCCATCCGGACGACCCCTGACTACTATGGCTACACCTTC. Residues: CAIRTTPDYYGYTF.

The V and J genes are TRBV18 and TRBJ2-1, with a weak D call TRBD2 (6 bases). This CDR3 spans 15 amino acids. Germline assignment: CDR1 KGHSH and CDR2 LQKENI. V was shortened by 6 bases and J by 3 bases, with 15 bases between the two germline ends. DNA of the CDR3: TGTGCCAGCTCCCCTACTAGCTTTCACTACAATGAGCAGTTCTTC. It yields the protein CASSPTSFHYNEQFF. Looking up the rest from reference TRBV18 and TRBJ2-1 gives the full variable domain: NAGVMQNPRHLVRRRGQEARLRCSPMKGHSHVYWYRQLPEEGLKFMVYLQKENIIDESGMPKERFSAEFPKEGPSILRIQQVVRGDSAAYFCASSPTSFHYNEQFFGPGTRLTVL.

The rearrangement links TRBV7-3 to TRBJ1-1; 7 nucleotides line up with TRBD1. Losses at the gene ends were 5 bases for V and 4 bases for J; bases not matched to a gene: 7. CDR1 and CDR2 from the germline V gene are SGHTA and FQGTGA. The CDR3 sequence is 14 residues long. The CDR3 bases are TGTGCCAGCAGCGTGACAGGGACGGGCACTGAAGCTTTCTTT. It specifies CASSVTGTGTEAFF. Variable domain in full (rest from reference TRBV7-3 and TRBJ1-1): GAGVSQTPSNKVTEKGKYVELRCDPISGHTALYWYRQSLGQGPEFLIYFQGTGAADDSGLPNDRFFAVRPEGSVSTLKIQRTERGDSAVYLCASSVTGTGTEAFFGQGTRLTVV.

This chain connects TRBV9 to TRBJ2-1, with TRBD1 identical over 9 bases. The germline V gene encodes CDR1 SGDLS and CDR2 YYNGEE. J lost 7 bases, V lost 3 bases, and 8 bases had no gene match. The CDR3 consists of 15 residues. Here the CDR3 reads CASSAQRTGVNEQFF. CDR3 in DNA: TGTGCCAGCAGCGCCCAACGGACAGGGGTGAATGAGCAGTTCTTC.

V gene TRBV7-9 combines with J gene TRBJ2-1; possible D gene TRBD1, 6 bases. The CDR3 covers 19 residues. Germline CDR1 reads SEHNR; CDR2 reads FQNEAQ (reference sequence). V was pared by 0 bases and J by 0 bases, with 18 bases between. In nucleotides, the CDR3 is TGTGCCAGCAGCTTAGCGCAGGGGACGCGAGGGAGCTCCTACAATGAGCAGTTCTTC. Translated, it gives CASSLAQGTRGSSYNEQFF.

V usage is TRBV9 and J usage is TRBJ2-1; 10 positions match TRBD2. The V segment lost 4 bases and the J segment 3 bases; nucleotides outside the gene matches: 4. The CDR3 contains 15 residues. Germline V CDR1 and CDR2: SGDLS, YYNGEE. In DNA form, the CDR3 reads TGTGCCAGCAGCTTTGGACTAGCGGACTACAATGAGCAGTTCTTC. Translating gives CASSFGLADYNEQFF.

The chain recombines TRBV5-1 with TRBJ1-1, with TRBD1 as a possible D gene (6 bases). Germline CDR1 and CDR2: SGHRS and YFSETQ. CDR3 length equals 14 residues. Trimming left V 4 bases short and J 0 bases short, with 10 bases between. This CDR3 reads CASSTGHLNTEAFF. Here the CDR3 DNA reads TGCGCCAGCAGCACGGGACACCTGAACACTGAAGCTTTCTTT.

In its sample, this clone was seen once. This chain joins TRBV6-6 and TRBJ2-7; 9 positions match TRBD1. V lost 6 bases and J lost 6; bases outside the gene matches: 21. This CDR3 region has 18 residues. The germline gives CDR1 MNHNY, CDR2 SVGAGI (reference sequence). For the CDR3, the DNA is TGTGCCAGCAGCCGACCGAAAAGAGCCGGGACAGGGTGGACCGAGCAGTACGTC. Its protein is CASSRPKRAGTGWTEQYV.

V gene TRBV10-3 combines with J gene TRBJ1-1; 7 bases are shared with TRBD1. V lost 5 bases, J lost 4 bases, and 7 bases stayed unmatched. There are 14 residues in the CDR3. Germline values: CDR1 ENHRY, CDR2 SYGVKD. As DNA, the CDR3 is TGTGCCATCAGTCCTCAGAGGGACAGCACTGAAGCTTTCTTT. Amino acids: CAISPQRDSTEAFF.

This chain connects TRBV28 to TRBJ2-1; D not certain. The CDR3 covers 14 residues. The ends were cut back, 5 bases at V and 0 bases at J, with 8 bases in the middle. Germline V gene lookup returns CDR1 MDHEN and CDR2 SYDVKM. CDR3 nucleotide sequence: TGTGCCAGCAGTGACTTGAGCTCCTACAATGAGCAGTTCTTC. Amino acid sequence: CASSDLSSYNEQFF.

The rearrangement joins TRBV27 to TRBJ2-3, with TRBD2 identical over 7 bases. CDR3 length: 14 residues. From germline, CDR1 is MNHEY and CDR2 SMNVEV (reference sequence). V shed 10 bases and J 0 bases; nucleotides not matched to a gene: 7. Here the CDR3 DNA reads TGTGCCACCCACCGGGGGGTTAGCACAGATACGCAGTATTTT. Its translation is CATHRGVSTDTQYF.

The chain links TRBV18 to TRBJ2-7; TRBD1 agrees at 7 bases. This CDR3 has 12 residues. Looked up from germline, CDR1 is KGHSH and CDR2 is LQKENI. V shed 2 bases and J 6 bases; nucleotides not matched to a gene: 1. As DNA, the CDR3 is TGTGCCAGCTCACCAACAGGGGCCGAGCAGTACGTC. It translates to CASSPTGAEQYV.

This clone was found once. The gene calls are TRBV11-1 and TRBJ2-5; 8 nucleotides agree with TRBD1. CDR3 length: 15 amino acids. From germline, CDR1 is SGHAT and CDR2 FQDESV (reference sequence). The trim removed 5 bases at V and 1 base at J, leaving 6 bases unmatched. The CDR3 nucleotides are TGTGCCAGCAGCCCGGACAGGGCCTTCCAAGAGACCCAGTACTTC. It codes for CASSPDRAFQETQYF.

The chain carries TRBV10-3 and TRBJ1-5, with D possibly being TRBD1 (5 bases). Germline CDR1 is ENHRY and CDR2 is SYGVKD. The CDR3 has 15 amino acids. Deletions cut 3 bases from V and 4 bases from J, with 13 bases between. CDR3 nucleotide sequence: TGTGCCATCAGTGAAGTAGGGGCGCCGAATCAGCCCCAGCATTTT. Amino acid sequence: CAISEVGAPNQPQHF.

The genes are TRBV2 and TRBJ2-2; maybe TRBD2 (6 bases). The germline V gene has CDR1 SNHLY and CDR2 FYNNEI. Trimming pared 9 bases from V and 6 bases from J, leaving 8 bases between. This CDR3 comprises 11 residues. CDR3 residues: CARGGAGELFF. CDR3 sequence (DNA): TGTGCCAGGGGAGGTGCCGGGGAGCTGTTTTTT.

The CDR3 nucleotides are TGCGCCAGCAGCGCCCTTACTAGCGGGTCCACAGATACGCAGTATTTT. Translation: CASSALTSGSTDTQYF. The chain uses TRBV5-1 and TRBJ2-3, with 9 positions matching TRBD2. Looked up from germline, CDR1 is SGHRS and CDR2 is YFSETQ. The CDR3 totals 16 residues. V shed 4 bases and J 2 bases; nucleotides not matched to a gene: 8.